This TCR beta chain was found in a study of T cell responses to AZD1222 COVID-19 vaccine. The CDR3 totals 15 residues. In germline, CDR1 is MNHEY, CDR2 SMNVEV (reference sequence). Losses at the gene ends were 5 bases for V and 2 bases for J; bases not matched to a gene: 4. Sequenced by immunoSEQ multiplex PCR; TCRdb stores in-frame clones only, minus some. The sample includes tens of thousands of clones, around 80% of them seen just once. This material consisted of peripheral blood, taken 28 days after the second AZD1222 dose. The receptor was isolated from an adult who received the AZD1222 COVID-19 vaccine. The V gene is TRBV27, the J gene TRBJ1-5; 9 bases line up with TRBD1. The CDR3 protein is CASSGDRERNQPQHF. The CDR3, as DNA: TGTGCCAGCAGTGGGGACAGGGAACGCAATCAGCCCCAGCATTTT.